The sequence of this T cell receptor beta chain was determined in a study of control samples from healthy donors and cancer patients. Measured with immunoSEQ multiplex PCR; TCRdb has only the in-frame clones, and not every one. The sample has tens of thousands of clones; 75% to 95% are singletons. This clone was picked up a small number of times. The V end lost 7 bases, the J end lost 7 bases, and 12 bases lay between the germline ends. CDR1 and CDR2 (germline): SGHDT, YYEEEE. This CDR3 comprises 13 residues. The chain carries TRBV5-6 and TRBJ1-6, with D hard to call. Input material: blood. This sequence was found in a man younger than 40 in good health. The CDR3 reads CASGPGPNSPLHF. The CDR3 bases are TGTGCCAGCGGCCCCGGTCCCAATTCACCCCTCCACTTT.